These 29 T cell receptor beta chains were all obtained from the same sample, sequenced in a study of T cell repertoires in cytomegalovirus infection. TCRdb reprocessed the reads via MiXCR and lists one record per CDR3 protein. The repertoire includes about 360,000 distinct CDR3 sequences, approximately 30% of them detected once, and roughly 13% sits in the top ten. No antigen is known for these receptors. The sample consisted of cultured PBMCs, taken from culture after CMV antigen stimulation. The receptors stem from a human donor in good health (CMV status not recorded). Some clones in this sample may be carry-over from other donors' samples.

This clonotype was detected only a few times. The chain is built from TRBV28 and TRBJ2-3; 8 bases align to TRBD1. The V segment lost 8 bases and the J segment 8 bases; nucleotides outside the gene matches: 6. The CDR3 is 12 amino acids. Germline loops: CDR1 MDHEN, CDR2 SYDVKM. For the CDR3, the DNA is TGTGCCAGCTACGGACAGGGCGGTACGCAGTATTTT. Translating gives CASYGQGGTQYF. The variable domain in full, completed from reference TRBV28 and TRBJ2-3, reads DVKVTQSSRYLVKRTGEKVFLECVQDMDHENMFWYRQDPGLGLRLIYFSYDVKMKEKGDIPEGYSVSREKKERFSLILESASTNQTSMYLCASYGQGGTQYFGPGTRLTVL.

This clonotype was seen a handful of times. The rearrangement uses TRBV12-3 or TRBV12-4 and TRBJ2-7, with D hard to call. There are 13 residues in the CDR3. Trimming shortened V by 1 base and J by 7 bases, and 11 bases separated the two germline ends. The CDR3 loop is CASSLGAASEQYF. The CDR3 DNA reads TGTGCCAGCAGTTTAGGGGCAGCTTCTGAGCAGTACTTC.

The chain uses TRBV12-3 or TRBV12-4 and TRBJ1-6; 10 nucleotides agree with TRBD1. There are 15 residues in the CDR3. V gave up 2 bases and J gave up 8 bases; unmatched junction bases: 3. The CDR3 here is CASSLIGTGDSPLHF. In DNA, the CDR3 is TGTGCCAGCAGTTTAATTGGGACAGGGGATTCACCCCTCCACTTT.

This clonotype was observed a few times. V is TRBV7-2 and J is TRBJ2-5; 9 bases match TRBD2. The germline gives CDR1 SGHTA, CDR2 FQGNSA. The V and J ends lost 3 bases and 2 bases, in that order; junction bases with no gene match: 7. The CDR3 sequence is 16 residues long. CDR3 region: CASSLTSGLIQETQYF. CDR3 DNA: TGTGCCAGCAGCTTGACTAGCGGCTTAATTCAAGAGACCCAGTACTTC.

The V call is TRBV6-2 or TRBV6-3, the J call TRBJ2-2; D assignment may be TRBD1 or TRBD2 (6 bases each). Trimming cost V 5 bases and J 5 bases, with 15 bases left between them. Germline values: CDR1 MNHEY, CDR2 SVGEGT. The CDR3 runs 15 residues. The DNA of the CDR3 is TGTGCCAGCAGTCCCACGGGGGCGCGGACCGGGGAGCTGTTTTTT. The encoded protein is CASSPTGARTGELFF.

The chain recombines TRBV28 with TRBJ2-1; TRBD2 agrees at 7 bases. Germline V gene lookup returns CDR1 MDHEN and CDR2 SYDVKM. V shed 5 bases, J shed 6 bases, and the junction held 13 bases outside the gene matches. The CDR3 consists of 16 residues. CDR3 sequence: CASSPWGSGSLNEQFF. In nucleotides, the CDR3 is TGTGCCAGCAGTCCCTGGGGTAGCGGGTCACTCAATGAGCAGTTCTTC.

The J gene is TRBJ1-4, the V gene TRBV4-1; D gene ambiguous. CDR1 is MGHRA, CDR2 YSYEKL, per germline. The CDR3 extends over 12 amino acids. Trimming shortened V by 2 bases and J by 10 bases, and 8 bases separated the two germline ends. CDR3 sequence reads: CASSQIVGKLFF. The CDR3 bases are TGCGCCAGCAGCCAAATCGTCGGAAAACTGTTTTTT.

There are a few counts of this clonotype. The chain employs TRBV4-3 and TRBJ1-1, with a weak D call TRBD1 (6 bases). The CDR3 totals 16 residues. Looked up from germline, CDR1 is LGHNA and CDR2 is YSLEER. Trimming left V 0 bases short and J 5 bases short, with 16 bases between. The DNA for the CDR3 is TGCGCCAGCAGCCAAGATAGTCTAGGGGGAGGTACTGAAGCTTTCTTT. This codes for CASSQDSLGGGTEAFF.

The table lists this clonotype with a few counts. The chain combines TRBV6-2 or TRBV6-3 with TRBJ2-2; D is perhaps TRBD2 (5 bases). Germline V CDR1 and CDR2: MNHEY, SVGEGT. This CDR3 region has 17 residues. The V end lost 4 bases, the J end lost 0 bases, and 15 bases lay between the germline ends. As DNA, the CDR3 is TGTGCCAGCAGTTTCCCCGGACTTCACGCGAACACCGGGGAGCTGTTTTTT. It yields the protein CASSFPGLHANTGELFF.

The V call is TRBV3-1, the J call TRBJ2-1; 12 bases align to TRBD2. The CDR3 has 16 amino acids. The V segment lost 1 base and the J segment 7 bases; nucleotides outside the gene matches: 5. In germline, CDR1 is LGHDT, CDR2 YNNKEL (reference sequence). The CDR3, as DNA: TGTGCCAGCAGCCAAGCTAGCGGGAGGGGACGGAATGAGCAGTTCTTC. This sequence encodes CASSQASGRGRNEQFF.

The J gene is TRBJ1-5, the V gene TRBV28; 7 bases fit TRBD1. This CDR3 is built from 17 residues. Unmatched junction bases numbered 12, after V lost 5 bases and J lost 2 bases. Looked up from germline, CDR1 is MDHEN and CDR2 is SYDVKM. CDR3 sequence reads: CASSPAPGQKGNQPQHF. The CDR3 DNA reads TGTGCCAGCAGTCCCGCGCCGGGACAGAAGGGCAATCAGCCCCAGCATTTT. The full variable domain, its missing parts supplied by reference TRBV28 and TRBJ1-5, is DVKVTQSSRYLVKRTGEKVFLECVQDMDHENMFWYRQDPGLGLRLIYFSYDVKMKEKGDIPEGYSVSREKKERFSLILESASTNQTSMYLCASSPAPGQKGNQPQHFGDGTRLSIL.

This clonotype appeared a few times. CDR3 in amino acids: CASRTSGETGELFF. CDR3 coding DNA: TGTGCCAGCAGAACATCCGGGGAGACCGGGGAGCTGTTTTTT. The chain is built from TRBV27 and TRBJ2-2; perhaps TRBD2 as D (5 bases). The CDR3 consists of 14 residues. Germline CDR1 reads MNHEY; CDR2 reads SMNVEV (reference sequence). Deletions cut 6 bases from V and 5 bases from J, with 13 bases between.

This clonotype was counted at least ten times. This chain links TRBV10-3 with TRBJ2-3; TRBD2 matches at 8 bases. The CDR3 contains 16 residues. Per germline, CDR1 ENHRY and CDR2 SYGVKD. V was clipped by 1 base and J by 2 bases; unmatched bases: 5. The CDR3, as DNA: TGTGCCATCAGTGAGTTTACTAGCGGCAACACAGATACGCAGTATTTT. This codes for CAISEFTSGNTDTQYF.

This clonotype was observed many times. This chain joins TRBV7-6 and TRBJ2-3; 12 bases map to TRBD2. The V gene end was trimmed by 4 bases and the J gene end by 5 bases; junction bases not matched to a gene: 7. The CDR3 has 16 residues. Looked up from germline, CDR1 is SGHVS and CDR2 is FNYEAQ. The CDR3 nucleotides read TGTGCCAGCAGCTCCCGACTAGCGGGAGTTGAAGATACGCAGTATTTT. Its translation is CASSSRLAGVEDTQYF.

This clonotype has ten or more counts. This chain connects TRBV7-9 to TRBJ2-1; D is ambiguous. V gave up 5 bases and J gave up 6 bases, with 32 bases separating them. The CDR3 is made up of 20 amino acids. Germline CDR1 SEHNR, CDR2 FQNEAQ (reference sequence). The CDR3 loop is CASSPASGSGKGRATNEQFF. The CDR3 nucleotides read TGTGCCAGCAGCCCCGCATCAGGTTCGGGTAAGGGCCGGGCCACCAATGAGCAGTTCTTC.

This clonotype was counted a few times. The rearrangement uses TRBV7-2 and TRBJ1-4, with D uncertain. Germline assignment: CDR1 SGHTA and CDR2 FQGNSA. Trimming pared 4 bases from V and 0 bases from J, leaving 12 bases between. This CDR3 comprises 16 residues. This CDR3 reads CASSSQRVATNEKLFF. DNA of the CDR3: TGTGCCAGCAGCTCCCAGCGGGTTGCAACTAATGAAAAACTGTTTTTT.

This clonotype was seen a handful of times. The chain joins TRBV7-2 to TRBJ2-3; tentative D call: TRBD1 (6 bases). Germline CDR1 is SGHTA and CDR2 is FQGNSA. Trimming left V 2 bases short and J 2 bases short, with 11 bases between. The CDR3 is made up of 15 amino acids. The CDR3 spells CASSLTQGTTDTQYF. CDR3 nucleotides: TGTGCCAGCAGCTTAACACAGGGCACCACAGATACGCAGTATTTT.

This clonotype was counted ten times or more. The gene calls are TRBV6-6 and TRBJ1-3; TRBD1 aligns across 10 bases. This CDR3 region has 15 residues. Per germline, CDR1 MNHNY and CDR2 SVGAGI (reference sequence). The V and J ends lost 2 bases and 2 bases, in that order; junction bases with no gene match: 0. CDR3 coding DNA: TGTGCCAGCAGTTACGGGACAGGGGCTGGAAACACCATATATTTT. Its translation is CASSYGTGAGNTIYF.

The chain recombines TRBV20-1 with TRBJ2-1; D is unresolved. CDR3 length: 17 amino acids. Looked up from germline, CDR1 is DFQATT and CDR2 is SNEGSKA (reference sequence). V lost 2 bases and J lost 0, with 17 bases in between. The DNA of the CDR3 is TGCAGTGCTAGAATTCTTTGGACCGAAAGCTCCTACAATGAGCAGTTCTTC. Its translation: CSARILWTESSYNEQFF.

The chain combines TRBV7-9 with TRBJ2-7; 9 bases are shared with TRBD1. The CDR3 loop spans 15 amino acids. The V gene end was trimmed by 3 bases and the J gene end by 5 bases; junction bases not matched to a gene: 8. Germline CDR1 and CDR2: SEHNR and FQNEAQ (reference sequence). CDR3 residues: CASSFTRQGVHEQYF. The CDR3, as DNA: TGTGCCAGCAGCTTTACGAGACAGGGGGTCCACGAGCAGTACTTC.

This clonotype was recorded many times. The chain carries TRBV7-2 and TRBJ2-3, with no clear D. Between the trimmed V and J ends, which lost 2 bases and 1 base, there was a span of 10 bases. CDR1 and CDR2 (germline): SGHTA, FQGNSA. The CDR3 spans 15 residues. CDR3 amino acids: CASSLSSVGTDTQYF. The CDR3 DNA reads TGTGCCAGCAGCTTATCCAGCGTGGGCACAGATACGCAGTATTTT.

This sequence joins TRBV6-6 and TRBJ1-1; maybe TRBD1 (5 bases). Trimming took off 8 bases at V and 10 bases at J, with 14 bases between the two ends. Germline V gives CDR1 MNHNY, CDR2 SVGAGI (reference sequence). This CDR3 has 11 residues. This CDR3 is CASLGEYSAFF. Here the CDR3 DNA reads TGTGCCAGCCTAGGGGAGTACTCAGCTTTCTTT.

This clonotype was seen at least ten times. The chain links TRBV24-1 to TRBJ2-1; the D gene is possibly TRBD2 (6 bases). The CDR3 is made up of 15 amino acids. Per germline, CDR1 KGHDR and CDR2 SFDVKD. Trimming pared 0 bases from V and 4 bases from J, leaving 9 bases between. Here the CDR3 DNA reads TGTGCCACCAGTGATTTGTCTAGCGCGTACAATGAGCAGTTCTTC. It is translated as CATSDLSSAYNEQFF.

This clonotype was seen repeatedly, ten times or more. The chain uses TRBV7-2 and TRBJ2-7; D may be TRBD1 or TRBD2 (5 bases each). This CDR3 contains 14 residues. V lost 1 base, J lost 2 bases, and 9 bases lay in between. Germline-derived CDR1 and CDR2 are SGHTA and FQGNSA. The CDR3 loop reads CASSLERGAYEQYF. As DNA, the CDR3 is TGTGCCAGCAGCTTAGAGAGGGGCGCCTACGAGCAGTACTTC.

V is TRBV20-1 and J is TRBJ2-1; 8 nucleotides match TRBD2. This CDR3 is built from 15 residues. Germline lookup yields CDR1 DFQATT and CDR2 SNEGSKA (reference sequence). The trim removed 1 base at V and 2 bases at J, leaving 4 bases unmatched. The CDR3 sequence: CSARGAGVTYNEQFF. DNA for the CDR3: TGCAGTGCTAGAGGAGCGGGAGTAACCTACAATGAGCAGTTCTTC.

CDR3 in amino acids: CASSRGRRVGGYTF. The CDR3 nucleotides are TGTGCCAGCAGCCGCGGAAGGAGGGTCGGTGGCTACACCTTC. This chain links TRBV6-1 with TRBJ1-2, with unresolved D. Germline CDR1 MNHNS, CDR2 SASEGT. V lost 6 bases, J lost 7 bases, and 18 bases lay in between. The CDR3 totals 14 residues.

The V gene is TRBV12-3 or TRBV12-4, the J gene TRBJ2-6, with 8 bases matching TRBD1. The V segment lost 7 bases and the J segment 2 bases; nucleotides outside the gene matches: 1. CDR3 length: 14 residues. The CDR3: CASTGGAGANVLTF. The CDR3 region has the DNA TGTGCCAGCACAGGGGGCGCTGGGGCCAACGTCCTGACTTTC.

CDR3 residues: CASSFVQGGTEAFF. The CDR3 region has the DNA TGTGCCAGCAGTTTTGTCCAGGGAGGCACTGAAGCTTTCTTT. The chain uses TRBV27 and TRBJ1-1; tentatively, D is TRBD1 (5 bases). V shed 3 bases and J shed 4 bases, with 12 bases lying between them. Germline assignment: CDR1 MNHEY and CDR2 SMNVEV (reference sequence). The CDR3 runs 14 residues.

There are a few counts of this clonotype. The chain employs TRBV7-2 and TRBJ2-7; the match to TRBD2 covers 7 bases. Unmatched junction bases numbered 8, after V lost 3 bases and J lost 6 bases. The length of the CDR3 is 14 residues. Germline values: CDR1 SGHTA, CDR2 FQGNSA. CDR3 DNA sequence: TGTGCCAGCAGCTTGACTAGCCTATCGGGCGAGCAGTACGTC. This gives the protein CASSLTSLSGEQYV.